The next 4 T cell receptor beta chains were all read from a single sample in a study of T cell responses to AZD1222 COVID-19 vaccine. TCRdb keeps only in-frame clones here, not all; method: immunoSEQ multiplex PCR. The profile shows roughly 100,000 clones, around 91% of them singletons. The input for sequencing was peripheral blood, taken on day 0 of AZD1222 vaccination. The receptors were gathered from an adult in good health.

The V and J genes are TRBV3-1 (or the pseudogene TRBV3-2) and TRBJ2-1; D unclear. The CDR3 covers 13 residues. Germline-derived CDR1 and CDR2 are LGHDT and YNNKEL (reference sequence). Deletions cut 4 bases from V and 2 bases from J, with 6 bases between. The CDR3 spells CASSPRAYNEQFF. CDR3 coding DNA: TGTGCCAGCAGCCCCCGGGCCTACAATGAGCAGTTCTTC.

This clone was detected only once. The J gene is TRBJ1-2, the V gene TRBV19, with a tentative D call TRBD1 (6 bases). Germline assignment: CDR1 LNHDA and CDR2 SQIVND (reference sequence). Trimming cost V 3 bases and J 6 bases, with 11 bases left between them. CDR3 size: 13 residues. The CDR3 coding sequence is TGTGCCAGTAGTATCGGGACAAGCCATGGCTACACCTTC. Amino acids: CASSIGTSHGYTF.

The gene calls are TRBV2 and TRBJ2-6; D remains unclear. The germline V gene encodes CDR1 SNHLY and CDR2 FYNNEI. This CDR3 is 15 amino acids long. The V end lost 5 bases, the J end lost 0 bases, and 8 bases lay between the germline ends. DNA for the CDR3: TGTGCCAGCAGTATCCAGCGCTCTGGGGCCAACGTCCTGACTTTC. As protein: CASSIQRSGANVLTF.

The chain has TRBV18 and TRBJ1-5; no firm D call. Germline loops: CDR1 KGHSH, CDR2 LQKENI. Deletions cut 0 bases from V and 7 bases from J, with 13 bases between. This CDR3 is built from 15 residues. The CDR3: CASSPPGVPRQPQHF. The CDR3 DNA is TGTGCCAGCTCACCACCGGGAGTCCCACGCCAGCCCCAGCATTTT.